Detailed here is one TCR beta chain. A much larger clone is a single base away; this may be a read error. The data stem from a study of blood T cells in healthy people across ages. The authors ran a second PCR of about 7 to 11 cycles using a sample-barcoded 5' primer and a J-beta primer mix. In TCRdb, the 5' RACE reads were re-called with MiXCR into one record per CDR3 protein. The sample lists under 2,000,000 distinct CDR3 sequences; 40% to 55% were seen once. The CDR3 covers 11 residues. The germline gives CDR1 MNHEY, CDR2 SVGAGI. The chain carries TRBV6-5 and TRBJ2-1; D ambiguous. This sequence originates from a woman aged 40 to 50 in good health. The sequenced material came from blood. The CDR3 DNA follows: TGTGCCAGCAGACTGAACAATAAGCAGTTCTTC. It yields the protein CASRLNNKQFF.